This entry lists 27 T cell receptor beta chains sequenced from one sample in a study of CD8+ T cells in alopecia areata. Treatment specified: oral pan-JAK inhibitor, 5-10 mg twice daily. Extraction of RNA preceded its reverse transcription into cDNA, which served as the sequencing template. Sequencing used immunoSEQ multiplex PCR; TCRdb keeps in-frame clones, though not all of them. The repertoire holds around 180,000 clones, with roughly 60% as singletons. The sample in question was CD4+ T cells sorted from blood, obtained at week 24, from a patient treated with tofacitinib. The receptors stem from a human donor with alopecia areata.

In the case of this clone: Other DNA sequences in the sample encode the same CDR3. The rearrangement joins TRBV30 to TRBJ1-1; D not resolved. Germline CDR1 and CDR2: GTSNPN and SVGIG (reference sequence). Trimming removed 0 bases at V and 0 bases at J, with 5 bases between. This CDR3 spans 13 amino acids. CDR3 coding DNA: TGTGCCTGGAGTGTTGGTCTGAACACTGAAGCTTTCTTT. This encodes CAWSVGLNTEAFF.

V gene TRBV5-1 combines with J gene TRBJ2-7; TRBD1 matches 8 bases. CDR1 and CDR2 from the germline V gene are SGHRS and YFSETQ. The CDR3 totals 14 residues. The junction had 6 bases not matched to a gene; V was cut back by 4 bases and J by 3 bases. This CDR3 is CASSNPTGDYEQYF. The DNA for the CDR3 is TGCGCCAGCAGCAACCCGACAGGGGACTACGAGCAGTACTTC.

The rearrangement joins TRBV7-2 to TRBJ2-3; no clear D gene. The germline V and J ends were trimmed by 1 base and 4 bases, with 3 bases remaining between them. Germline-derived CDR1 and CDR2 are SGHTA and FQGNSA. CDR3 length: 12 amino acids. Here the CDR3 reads CASSLGPDTQYF. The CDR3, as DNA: TGTGCCAGCAGCTTAGGGCCAGATACGCAGTATTTT.

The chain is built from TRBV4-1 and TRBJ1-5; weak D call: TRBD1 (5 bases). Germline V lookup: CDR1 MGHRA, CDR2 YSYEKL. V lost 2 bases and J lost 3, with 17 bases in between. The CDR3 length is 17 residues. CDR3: CASSQIRGPRDNQPQHF. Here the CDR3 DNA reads TGCGCCAGCAGCCAAATTAGGGGACCGAGGGACAATCAGCCCCAGCATTTT.

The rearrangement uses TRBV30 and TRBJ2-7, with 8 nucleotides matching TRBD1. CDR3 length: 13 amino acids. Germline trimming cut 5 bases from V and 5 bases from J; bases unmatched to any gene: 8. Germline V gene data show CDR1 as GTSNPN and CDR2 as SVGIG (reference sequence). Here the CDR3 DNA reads TGTGCCTGGGCCGGGACAGGATCTAACGAGCAGTACTTC. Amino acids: CAWAGTGSNEQYF.

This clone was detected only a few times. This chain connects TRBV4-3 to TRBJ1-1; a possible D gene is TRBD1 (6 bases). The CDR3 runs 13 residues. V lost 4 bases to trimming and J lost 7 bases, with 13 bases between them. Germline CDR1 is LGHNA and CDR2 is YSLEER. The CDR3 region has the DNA TGCGCCAGCAGCCCCTATGGACAGTTTGAAGCTTTCTTT. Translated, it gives CASSPYGQFEAFF.

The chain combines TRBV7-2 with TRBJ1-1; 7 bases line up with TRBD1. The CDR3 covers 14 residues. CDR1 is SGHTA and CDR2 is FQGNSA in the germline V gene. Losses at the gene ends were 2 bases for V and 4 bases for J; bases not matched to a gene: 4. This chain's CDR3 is CASSLKGGITEAFF. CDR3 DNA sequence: TGTGCCAGCAGCTTAAAAGGGGGCATCACTGAAGCTTTCTTT.

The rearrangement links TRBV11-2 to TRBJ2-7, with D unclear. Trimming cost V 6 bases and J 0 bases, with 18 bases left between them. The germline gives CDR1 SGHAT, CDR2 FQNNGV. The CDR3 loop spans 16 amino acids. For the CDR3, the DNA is TGTGCCAGCAGATCCTACGTTGGTCAGCTCTCCTACGAGCAGTACTTC. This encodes CASRSYVGQLSYEQYF.

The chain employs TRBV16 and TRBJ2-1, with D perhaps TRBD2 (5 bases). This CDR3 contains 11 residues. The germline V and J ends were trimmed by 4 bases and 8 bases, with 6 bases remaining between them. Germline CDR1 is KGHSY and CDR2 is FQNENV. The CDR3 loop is CASSPGDEQFF. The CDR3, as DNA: TGTGCCAGCAGCCCCGGGGATGAGCAGTTCTTC.

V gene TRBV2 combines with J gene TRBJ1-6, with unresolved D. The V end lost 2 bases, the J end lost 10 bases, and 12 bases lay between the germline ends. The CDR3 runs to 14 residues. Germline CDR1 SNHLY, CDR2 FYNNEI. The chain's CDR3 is CASSETGLGSPLHF. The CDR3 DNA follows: TGTGCCAGCAGTGAAACCGGATTAGGATCACCCCTCCACTTT.

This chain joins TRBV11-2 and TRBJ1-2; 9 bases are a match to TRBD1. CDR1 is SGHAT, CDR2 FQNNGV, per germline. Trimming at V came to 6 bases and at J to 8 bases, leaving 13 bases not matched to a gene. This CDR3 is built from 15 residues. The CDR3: CASRPNTGTGLGYTF. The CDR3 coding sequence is TGTGCCAGCAGACCAAACACCGGGACAGGGTTGGGCTACACCTTC.

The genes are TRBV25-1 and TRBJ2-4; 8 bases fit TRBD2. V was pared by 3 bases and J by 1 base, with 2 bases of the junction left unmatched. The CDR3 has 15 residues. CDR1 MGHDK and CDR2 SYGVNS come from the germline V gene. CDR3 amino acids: CASSEPGGAKNIQYF. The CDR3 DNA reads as TGTGCCAGCAGTGAGCCGGGGGGGGCCAAAAACATTCAGTACTTC.

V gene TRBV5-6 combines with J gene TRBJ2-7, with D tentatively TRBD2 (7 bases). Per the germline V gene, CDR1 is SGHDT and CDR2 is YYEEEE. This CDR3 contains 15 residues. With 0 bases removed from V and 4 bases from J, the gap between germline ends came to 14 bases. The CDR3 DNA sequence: TGTGCCAGCAGCTTGGCGGGCGGGGGCTCTTACGAGCAGTACTTC. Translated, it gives CASSLAGGGSYEQYF.

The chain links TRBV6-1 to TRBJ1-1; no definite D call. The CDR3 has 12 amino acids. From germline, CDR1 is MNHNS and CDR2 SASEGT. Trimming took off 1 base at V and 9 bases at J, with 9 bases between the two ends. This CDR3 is CASSEVLTQAFF. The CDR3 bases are TGTGCCAGCAGTGAAGTCTTAACCCAAGCTTTCTTT.

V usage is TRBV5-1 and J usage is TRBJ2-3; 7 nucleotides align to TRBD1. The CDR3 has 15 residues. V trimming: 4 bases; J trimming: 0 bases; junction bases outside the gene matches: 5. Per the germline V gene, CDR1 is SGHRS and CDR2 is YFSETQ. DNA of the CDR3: TGCGCCAGCAGCACGGGACAGCGTAGCACAGATACGCAGTATTTT. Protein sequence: CASSTGQRSTDTQYF.

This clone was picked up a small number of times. CDR3 nucleotides: TGTGCCACCAGCACTCGAGGGGGAGCCAAAAACATTCAGTACTTC. This gives the protein CATSTRGGAKNIQYF. V gene TRBV15 combines with J gene TRBJ2-4; tentatively, D is TRBD1 (6 bases). CDR1 and CDR2 (germline): LNHNV, YYDKDF (reference sequence). The CDR3 extends over 15 amino acids. Trimming left V 4 bases short and J 0 bases short, with 10 bases between.

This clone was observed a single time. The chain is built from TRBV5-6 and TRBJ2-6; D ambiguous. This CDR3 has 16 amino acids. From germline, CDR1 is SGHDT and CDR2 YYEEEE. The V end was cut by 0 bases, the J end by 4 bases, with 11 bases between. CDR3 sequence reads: CASSLEVAPGANVLTF. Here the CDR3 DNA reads TGTGCCAGCAGCTTGGAGGTGGCTCCAGGGGCCAACGTCCTGACTTTC.

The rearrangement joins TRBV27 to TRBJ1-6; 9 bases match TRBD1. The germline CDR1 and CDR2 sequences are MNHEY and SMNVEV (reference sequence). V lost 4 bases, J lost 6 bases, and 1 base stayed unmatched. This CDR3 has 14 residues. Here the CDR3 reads CASSWDRVNSPLHF. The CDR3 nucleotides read TGTGCCAGCAGTTGGGACAGGGTTAATTCACCCCTCCACTTT.

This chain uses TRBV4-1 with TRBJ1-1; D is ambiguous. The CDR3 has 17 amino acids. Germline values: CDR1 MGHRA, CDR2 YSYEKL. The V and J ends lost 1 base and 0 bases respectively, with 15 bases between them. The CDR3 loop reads CASSQGGGPPLNTEAFF. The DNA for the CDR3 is TGCGCCAGCAGCCAAGGAGGAGGGCCTCCACTGAACACTGAAGCTTTCTTT.

Written as DNA, the CDR3 is TGTGCCAGTAGTACTACAGGCCCCGATCAGCCCCAGCATTTT. Translated, it gives CASSTTGPDQPQHF. J is TRBJ1-5 and V is TRBV19, with D perhaps matching TRBD1 (5 bases). V lost 4 bases to trimming and J lost 5 bases, with 12 bases between them. Germline values: CDR1 LNHDA, CDR2 SQIVND (reference sequence). This CDR3 comprises 14 residues.

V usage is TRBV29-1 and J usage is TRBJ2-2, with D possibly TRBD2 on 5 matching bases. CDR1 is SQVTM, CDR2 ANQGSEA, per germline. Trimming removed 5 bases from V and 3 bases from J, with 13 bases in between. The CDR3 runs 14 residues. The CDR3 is CSVREWVDTGELFF. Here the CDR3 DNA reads TGCAGCGTTAGGGAGTGGGTAGACACCGGGGAGCTGTTTTTT.

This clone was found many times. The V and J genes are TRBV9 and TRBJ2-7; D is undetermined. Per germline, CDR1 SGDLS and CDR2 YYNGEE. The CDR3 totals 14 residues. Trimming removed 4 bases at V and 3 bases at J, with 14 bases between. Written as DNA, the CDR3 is TGTGCCAGCAGCCTCACAGCAGATTTCTACGAGCAGTACTTC. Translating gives CASSLTADFYEQYF.

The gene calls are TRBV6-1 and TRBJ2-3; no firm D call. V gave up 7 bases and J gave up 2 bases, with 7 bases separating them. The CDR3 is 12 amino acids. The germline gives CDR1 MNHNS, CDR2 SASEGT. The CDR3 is CASKGLTDTQYF. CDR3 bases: TGTGCCAGCAAGGGCCTCACAGATACGCAGTATTTT.

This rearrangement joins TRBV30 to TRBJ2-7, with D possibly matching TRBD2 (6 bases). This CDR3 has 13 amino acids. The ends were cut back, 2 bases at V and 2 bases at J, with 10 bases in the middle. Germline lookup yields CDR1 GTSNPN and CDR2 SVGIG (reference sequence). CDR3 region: CAWSRRGPYEQYF. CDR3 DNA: TGTGCCTGGAGTAGGAGGGGTCCCTACGAGCAGTACTTC.

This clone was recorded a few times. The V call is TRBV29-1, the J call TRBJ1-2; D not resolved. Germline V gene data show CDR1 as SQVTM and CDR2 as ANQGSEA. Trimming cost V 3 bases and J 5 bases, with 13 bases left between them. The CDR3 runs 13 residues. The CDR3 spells CSVDRVGVYGYTF. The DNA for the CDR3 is TGCAGCGTTGACCGAGTCGGGGTTTATGGCTACACCTTC. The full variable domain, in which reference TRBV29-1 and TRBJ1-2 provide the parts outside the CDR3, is SAVISQKPSRDICQRGTSLTIQCQVDSQVTMMFWYRQQPGQSLTLIATANQGSEATYESGFVIDKFPISRPNLTFSTLTVSNMSPEDSSIYLCSVDRVGVYGYTFGSGTRLTVV.

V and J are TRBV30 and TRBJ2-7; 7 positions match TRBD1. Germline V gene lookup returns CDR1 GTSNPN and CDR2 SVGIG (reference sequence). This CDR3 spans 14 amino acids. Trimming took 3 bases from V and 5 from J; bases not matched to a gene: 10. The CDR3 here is CAWRRDSPTNEQYF. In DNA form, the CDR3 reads TGTGCCTGGAGGAGGGACAGTCCCACTAACGAGCAGTACTTC.

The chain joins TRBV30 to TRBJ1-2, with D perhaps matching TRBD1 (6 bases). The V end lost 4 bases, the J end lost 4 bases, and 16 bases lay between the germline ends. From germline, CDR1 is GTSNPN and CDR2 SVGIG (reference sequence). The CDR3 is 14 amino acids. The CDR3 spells CAWTSSGTRYGYTF. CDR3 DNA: TGTGCCTGGACTTCGTCCGGGACACGCTATGGCTACACCTTC.